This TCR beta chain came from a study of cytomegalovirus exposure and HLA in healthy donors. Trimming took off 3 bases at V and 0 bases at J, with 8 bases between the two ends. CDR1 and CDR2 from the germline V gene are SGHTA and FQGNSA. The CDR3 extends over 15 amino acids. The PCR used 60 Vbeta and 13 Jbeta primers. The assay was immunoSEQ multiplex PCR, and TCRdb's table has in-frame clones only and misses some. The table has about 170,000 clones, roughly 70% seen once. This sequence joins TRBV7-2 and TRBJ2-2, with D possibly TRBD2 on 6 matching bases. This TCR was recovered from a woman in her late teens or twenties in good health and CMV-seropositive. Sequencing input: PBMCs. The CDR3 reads CASSFGTSNTGELFF. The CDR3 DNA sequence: TGTGCCAGCAGCTTCGGGACTTCGAACACCGGGGAGCTGTTTTTT.